Here is one TCR beta chain with its context. The CDR3 is made up of 16 amino acids. V was cut by 2 bases and J by 0 bases, with 12 bases left in between. Germline V lookup: CDR1 MGHRA, CDR2 YSYEKL. Here immunoSEQ multiplex PCR was the method, and the copy in TCRdb shows in-frame clones only, minus some. The repertoire consists of around 63,000 clones, with around 79% occurring once and the leading ten covering roughly a tenth. These data belong to a study of OX40 agonist ivuxolimab in advanced cancers. In the study overall: The group had a mean age of 60 years, ranged from roughly 20 to 79, and was 82.7% male.

This TCR derives from an adult with an advanced solid tumor such as melanoma, head and neck, liver or kidney cancer. The rearrangement joins TRBV4-1 to TRBJ2-3; maybe TRBD2 (6 bases). The specimen comprised CD4+ or CD8+ T cells sorted from blood, sampled in a trial of the OX40 agonist ivuxolimab. The CDR3 DNA reads TGCGCCAGCAGCCAACGTCCGGGGGAGAGCACAGATACGCAGTATTTT. Amino acids: CASSQRPGESTDTQYF.